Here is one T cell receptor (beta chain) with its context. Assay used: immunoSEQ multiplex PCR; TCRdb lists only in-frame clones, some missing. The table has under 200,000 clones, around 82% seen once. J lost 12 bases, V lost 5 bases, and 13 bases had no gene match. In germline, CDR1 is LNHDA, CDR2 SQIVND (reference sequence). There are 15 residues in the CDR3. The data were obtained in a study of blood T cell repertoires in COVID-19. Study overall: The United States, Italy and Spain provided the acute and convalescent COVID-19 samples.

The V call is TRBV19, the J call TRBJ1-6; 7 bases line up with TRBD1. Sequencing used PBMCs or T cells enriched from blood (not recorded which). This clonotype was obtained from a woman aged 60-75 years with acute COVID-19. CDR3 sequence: CASSVRDSPTGPLHF. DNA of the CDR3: TGTGCCAGTAGTGTTCGGGACAGCCCGACGGGACCCCTCCACTTT.